A single sample is the source of the 25 T cell receptor beta chains below, sequenced in a study of vaccination and CD4 T cells after COVID-19. Antigen specificity for these receptors is unknown. Treatment of the sample: approximately nine-day PBMC culture with coronavirus spike peptide pools or control peptides (ViraFEST assay). Oncomine TCR Beta short-read sequencing was applied to DNA from cultured CD4+ T cells. Each CDR3 protein gets one entry after TCRdb re-called the PCR reads with MiXCR. The data hold approximately 15,000 distinct CDR3 sequences, with 43% observed a single time. The sequences come from CD4+ T cells from blood, cultured in vitro, collected before SARS-CoV-2 vaccination. These receptors originate from a human donor who had recovered from COVID-19.

This clonotype was detected a few times. This rearrangement joins TRBV27 to TRBJ1-6, with D possibly matching TRBD1 (6 bases). This CDR3 is built from 14 residues. The V end was cut by 7 bases, the J end by 9 bases, with 16 bases between. The V gene's germline CDR1 is MNHEY and CDR2 SMNVEV (reference sequence). Here the CDR3 DNA reads TGTGCCAGCATGCAGACAGGAGGGAGTTCACCCCTCCACTTT. This encodes CASMQTGGSSPLHF.

The chain uses TRBV25-1 and TRBJ2-7; no clear D. CDR1 is MGHDK, CDR2 SYGVNS, per germline. V was shortened by 6 bases and J by 0 bases, with 6 bases between the two germline ends. There are 12 residues in the CDR3. CDR3 DNA: TGTGCCAGCAGCCACGACTCCTACGAGCAGTACTTC. Encoded protein: CASSHDSYEQYF.

This clonotype was observed a few times. This rearrangement joins TRBV15 to TRBJ1-5, with D perhaps TRBD1 (5 bases). The CDR3 is 21 amino acids. Germline V gene lookup returns CDR1 LNHNV and CDR2 YYDKDF (reference sequence). Trimming removed 1 base from V and 6 bases from J, with 31 bases in between. This CDR3 is CATSRGYPSGGGGMDGQPQHF. The CDR3 DNA reads as TGTGCCACCAGCAGAGGATATCCCTCTGGGGGGGGTGGAATGGACGGTCAGCCCCAGCATTTT.

The rearrangement links TRBV28 to TRBJ2-3; 9 bases agree with TRBD1. V shed 5 bases, J shed 9 bases, and the junction held 15 bases outside the gene matches. CDR1 and CDR2 from the germline V gene are MDHEN and SYDVKM. The CDR3 length is 16 residues. In DNA form, the CDR3 reads TGTGCCAGCAGTGCCTATGGGACAGGGAAACGTAGAACGCAGTATTTT. Translated: CASSAYGTGKRRTQYF. The whole variable domain, remainder taken from reference TRBV28 and TRBJ2-3, is DVKVTQSSRYLVKRTGEKVFLECVQDMDHENMFWYRQDPGLGLRLIYFSYDVKMKEKGDIPEGYSVSREKKERFSLILESASTNQTSMYLCASSAYGTGKRRTQYFGPGTRLTVL.

V usage is TRBV30 and J usage is TRBJ2-5; 7 nucleotides align to TRBD2. Looked up from germline, CDR1 is GTSNPN and CDR2 is SVGIG (reference sequence). The V and J ends lost 3 bases and 5 bases, in that order; junction bases with no gene match: 3. The CDR3 spans 12 residues. CDR3 in amino acids: CAWSQGGETQYF. The CDR3, as DNA: TGTGCCTGGAGCCAGGGAGGGGAGACCCAGTACTTC. Based on the CDR3 plus reference TRBV30 and TRBJ2-5, the full variable domain is SQTIHQWPATLVQPVGSPLSLECTVEGTSNPNLYWYRQAAGRGLQLLFYSVGIGQISSEVPQNLSASRPQDRQFILSSKKLLLSDSGFYLCAWSQGGETQYFGPGTRLLVL.

The chain carries TRBV28 and TRBJ2-7; 7 nucleotides align to TRBD2. This CDR3 is 14 amino acids long. V lost 2 bases to trimming and J lost 6 bases; unmatched junction nucleotides: 7. Germline V gene sequence: CDR1 MDHEN, CDR2 SYDVKM. The CDR3 nucleotides are TGTGCCAGCAGTTTAAATCTTGGGGAGGGCGAGCAGTACTTC. It yields the protein CASSLNLGEGEQYF.

This sequence joins TRBV29-1 and TRBJ2-1; the match to TRBD2 covers 7 bases. Germline loops: CDR1 SQVTM, CDR2 ANQGSEA. The CDR3 totals 11 residues. Trimming removed 7 bases from V and 5 bases from J; junction bases left unmatched: 2. The CDR3 sequence is CSAGTNNEQFF. The CDR3 nucleotides read TGCAGCGCCGGGACTAACAATGAGCAGTTCTTC.

This clonotype turned up a few times. The CDR3 loop reads CATSDLTGEAFF. The CDR3 nucleotides are TGTGCCACCAGTGATTTGACGGGTGAAGCTTTCTTT. The V gene is TRBV24-1, the J gene TRBJ1-1, with D unclear. This CDR3 spans 12 amino acids. V was cut by 0 bases and J by 7 bases, with 5 bases left in between. Germline CDR1 reads KGHDR; CDR2 reads SFDVKD.

The table lists this clonotype with a few counts. This chain links TRBV20-1 with TRBJ2-7, with D maybe TRBD1 (5 bases). The V gene lost 3 bases and the J gene lost 3 bases, with 15 bases spanning the gap. The CDR3 runs 14 residues. CDR1 is DFQATT, CDR2 SNEGSKA, per germline (reference sequence). CDR3 protein: CSARVGDSFYEQYF. The DNA for the CDR3 is TGCAGTGCTAGGGTAGGAGACAGCTTCTACGAGCAGTACTTC.

The J gene is TRBJ1-1, the V gene TRBV7-9, with a weak D call TRBD1 (5 bases). The CDR3 is 17 amino acids. Trimming took 1 base from V and 1 from J, leaving 16 bases between them. CDR1 SEHNR and CDR2 FQNEAQ come from the germline V gene (reference sequence). The CDR3 is CASSLGGLGDGNTEAFF. The CDR3 DNA reads as TGTGCCAGCAGCTTAGGGGGACTTGGCGACGGGAACACTGAAGCTTTCTTT. The whole variable domain, filled in from reference TRBV7-9 and TRBJ1-1, reads DTGVSQNPRHKITKRGQNVTFRCDPISEHNRLYWYRQTLGQGPEFLTYFQNEAQLEKSRLLSDRFSAERPKGSFSTLEIQRTEQGDSAMYLCASSLGGLGDGNTEAFFGQGTRLTVV.

This clonotype was recorded a few times. CDR3 DNA sequence: TGTGCCAGCAGTTTTATTGGGGGGGATACGCAGTATTTT. It codes for CASSFIGGDTQYF. The chain uses TRBV27 and TRBJ2-3; TRBD2 might be the D (6 bases). The CDR3 has 13 amino acids. The V gene's germline CDR1 is MNHEY and CDR2 SMNVEV (reference sequence). The germline V and J ends were trimmed by 3 bases and 6 bases, with 10 bases remaining between them.

This clonotype occurred a few times. As DNA, the CDR3 is TGTGCCAGCAGCTTAGCCAGGCAGGGCACTGAAGCTTTCTTT. Its protein product is CASSLARQGTEAFF. V gene TRBV7-2 combines with J gene TRBJ1-1; D possibly corresponds to TRBD1 (5 bases). The CDR3 is 14 amino acids. The V gene's germline CDR1 is SGHTA and CDR2 FQGNSA. V was pared by 0 bases and J by 4 bases, with 9 bases between.

This chain joins TRBV11-3 and TRBJ2-7; D gene ambiguous. CDR1 SGHNT and CDR2 YENEEA come from the germline V gene. The CDR3 loop spans 14 amino acids. Between the trimmed V and J ends, which lost 5 bases and 2 bases, there was a span of 13 bases. Here the CDR3 reads CASSPDGDTYEQYF. In DNA, the CDR3 is TGTGCCAGCAGCCCGGACGGAGATACCTACGAGCAGTACTTC.

This clonotype appeared a few times. The gene calls are TRBV7-8 and TRBJ1-3; 8 positions agree with TRBD1. There are 15 residues in the CDR3. V shed 5 bases, J shed 4 bases, and the junction held 7 bases outside the gene matches. From germline, CDR1 is SGHVS and CDR2 FQNEAQ. CDR3 nucleotide sequence: TGTGCCAGCAGCATCGGGGGGACAGGAGGAAACACCATATATTTT. Translation: CASSIGGTGGNTIYF. The whole variable domain, filled in from reference TRBV7-8 and TRBJ1-3, reads GAGVSQSPRYKVAKRGQDVALRCDPISGHVSLFWYQQALGQGPEFLTYFQNEAQLDKSGLPSDRFFAERPEGSVSTLKIQRTQQEDSAVYLCASSIGGTGGNTIYFGEGSWLTVV.

The chain carries TRBV20-1 and TRBJ2-5, with D hard to call. Germline CDR1 is DFQATT and CDR2 is SNEGSKA (reference sequence). The length of the CDR3 is 12 residues. Trimming shortened V by 1 base and J by 5 bases, and 8 bases separated the two germline ends. CDR3 bases: TGCAGTGCTAGAGCCTTCCTGGAGACCCAGTACTTC. Protein product: CSARAFLETQYF.

The V call is TRBV6-1, the J call TRBJ2-1; TRBD1 is a possible D gene (5 bases). CDR1 is MNHNS and CDR2 is SASEGT in the germline V gene. The ends were cut back, 5 bases at V and 6 bases at J, with 20 bases in the middle. This CDR3 spans 16 amino acids. CDR3 sequence reads: CASSPRAKQGINEQFF. The CDR3 nucleotides are TGTGCCAGCAGTCCCCGGGCCAAGCAGGGCATCAATGAGCAGTTCTTC.

The chain combines TRBV24-1 with TRBJ2-3, with D possibly being TRBD1 (6 bases). The ends were cut back, 4 bases at V and 1 base at J, with 14 bases in the middle. The CDR3 consists of 16 residues. CDR1 and CDR2 from the germline V gene are KGHDR and SFDVKD. The CDR3: CATSDPTGPGTDTQYF. As DNA, the CDR3 is TGTGCCACCAGTGACCCAACAGGGCCGGGCACAGATACGCAGTATTTT.

This clonotype appeared a few times. CDR3 bases: TGTGCCAGCAGTCCGCTGGGGAGGGGGCCCTACGAGCAGTACTTC. It translates to CASSPLGRGPYEQYF. The chain has TRBV27 and TRBJ2-7; D tentatively fits TRBD1 or TRBD2 (7 bases each). V lost 5 bases, J lost 2 bases, and 16 bases lay in between. CDR3 length equals 15 residues. Per germline, CDR1 MNHEY and CDR2 SMNVEV (reference sequence).

This clonotype was picked up a small number of times. Here the CDR3 DNA reads TGTGCCAGCAGCACAGACAGGGGTAGCAATCAGCCCCAGCATTTT. Amino acid sequence: CASSTDRGSNQPQHF. The chain combines TRBV6-2 or TRBV6-3 with TRBJ1-5, with 8 bases aligning to TRBD1. This CDR3 contains 15 residues. The germline gives CDR1 MNHEY, CDR2 SVGEGT. V was clipped by 6 bases and J by 0 bases; unmatched bases: 4.

The genes are TRBV7-2 and TRBJ1-5, with D possibly TRBD1 on 5 matching bases. The CDR3 totals 16 residues. Trimming cost V 4 bases and J 2 bases, with 15 bases left between them. Germline CDR1 SGHTA, CDR2 FQGNSA. In DNA form, the CDR3 reads TGTGCCAGCAGCTCTCAGTCAGGGAATCGCAATCAGCCCCAGCATTTT. Its protein product is CASSSQSGNRNQPQHF.

J is TRBJ1-6 and V is TRBV11-3; 10 positions agree with TRBD1. The CDR3 has 15 amino acids. V lost 3 bases and J lost 10; bases outside the gene matches: 6. CDR1 is SGHNT and CDR2 is YENEEA in the germline V gene. This CDR3 is CASSFRTGGRSPLHF. The CDR3, as DNA: TGTGCCAGCAGCTTCCGGACAGGGGGAAGGTCACCCCTCCACTTT.

The chain links TRBV7-2 to TRBJ2-3; D is perhaps TRBD2 (7 bases). Trimming shortened V by 2 bases and J by 2 bases, and 20 bases separated the two germline ends. Germline loops: CDR1 SGHTA, CDR2 FQGNSA. The CDR3 loop spans 18 amino acids. CDR3: CASSLTYPGGFTTDTQYF. For the CDR3, the DNA is TGTGCCAGCAGCTTAACGTATCCGGGGGGCTTCACCACAGATACGCAGTATTTT.

This clonotype was found a few times. The chain links TRBV27 to TRBJ1-1; no definite D call. Germline loops: CDR1 MNHEY, CDR2 SMNVEV (reference sequence). The V and J ends lost 2 bases and 11 bases respectively, with 15 bases between them. CDR3 length: 13 amino acids. The CDR3, as DNA: TGTGCCAGCAGTTTAAGGGAAGGGAACACGGCTTTCTTT. Translating gives CASSLREGNTAFF.

The chain joins TRBV7-9 to TRBJ2-3, with 7 bases matching TRBD2. Trimming at V came to 7 bases and at J to 6 bases, leaving 4 bases not matched to a gene. Germline assignment: CDR1 SEHNR and CDR2 FQNEAQ (reference sequence). This CDR3 is 12 amino acids long. The CDR3 region has the DNA TGTGCCAGCACGCGGGGAGGGGATACGCAGTATTTT. Protein: CASTRGGDTQYF. Full variable domain (rest looked up from reference TRBV7-9 and TRBJ2-3): DTGVSQNPRHKITKRGQNVTFRCDPISEHNRLYWYRQTLGQGPEFLTYFQNEAQLEKSRLLSDRFSAERPKGSFSTLEIQRTEQGDSAMYLCASTRGGDTQYFGPGTRLTVL.

V gene TRBV20-1 combines with J gene TRBJ2-1; 9 bases are shared with TRBD1. V gave up 2 bases and J gave up 4 bases; unmatched junction bases: 9. The CDR3 is 16 residues long. The germline gives CDR1 DFQATT, CDR2 SNEGSKA (reference sequence). As DNA, the CDR3 is TGCAGTGCTAGATCGAAACCGGGACAGGGTTACAATGAGCAGTTCTTC. Translating gives CSARSKPGQGYNEQFF.